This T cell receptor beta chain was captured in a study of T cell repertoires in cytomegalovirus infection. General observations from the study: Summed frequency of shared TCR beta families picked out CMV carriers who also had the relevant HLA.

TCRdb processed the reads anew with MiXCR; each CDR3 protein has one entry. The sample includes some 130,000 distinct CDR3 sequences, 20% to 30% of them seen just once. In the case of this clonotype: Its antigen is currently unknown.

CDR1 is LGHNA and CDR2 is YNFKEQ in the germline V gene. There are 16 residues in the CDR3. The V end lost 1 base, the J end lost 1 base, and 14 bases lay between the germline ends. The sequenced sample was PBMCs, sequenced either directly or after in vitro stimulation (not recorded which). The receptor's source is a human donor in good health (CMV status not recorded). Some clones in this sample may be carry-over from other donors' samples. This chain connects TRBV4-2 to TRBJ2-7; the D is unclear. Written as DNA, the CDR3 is TGTGCCAGCAGCCAAGCAGCAGTGGGCACGTCCTACGAGCAGTACTTC. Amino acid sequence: CASSQAAVGTSYEQYF.